This T cell receptor (beta chain) was captured in a study of monozygotic twins with inflammatory bowel disease. Study conclusions and caveats: Clonotypes shared with others were fewer in IBD patients than in healthy twins, especially with disease activity.

Per germline, CDR1 SGHTA and CDR2 FQGTGA. The CDR3 runs 14 residues. A word on this clonotype: Antigen specificity is unknown.

There were around 3,500 ng of total RNA used for each TCR library. Each sample's cDNA came from eight separate reactions. TCRdb reprocessed the 5' RACE reads; each CDR3 protein has one entry and no DNA is given. The sample's table shows some 150,000 distinct CDR3 sequences. Total RNA was isolated from whole blood without T cell sorting. V gene TRBV7-3 combines with J gene TRBJ1-2; TCRdb gives TRBD1 as the D gene, but with no DNA this cannot be confirmed. The clonotype was recovered from a human donor with ulcerative colitis or Crohn's disease, or a healthy co-twin of an affected twin (not recorded which). The specimen was blood. The CDR3 here is CASSYQGDNYGYTF.